Below are 17 T cell receptor beta chains sequenced from a single sample in a study of T cells in localized non-small cell lung cancer. This table comes from immunoSEQ multiplex PCR, and its TCRdb copy is limited to in-frame clones, with some not included. The data contain some 1,300 clones, about 31% of them singletons. Sequencing was performed on normal lung tissue next to the tumor, taken before any cancer treatment. The source of these receptors is a male donor older than 55 with stage I squamous cell lung carcinoma.

By share, this clone counts as medium-sized (0.01 to 0.1%). The V call is TRBV11-3, the J call TRBJ2-5; maybe TRBD1 (5 bases). This CDR3 spans 14 amino acids. V was cut by 5 bases and J by 3 bases, with 13 bases left in between. Per germline, CDR1 SGHNT and CDR2 YENEEA. DNA of the CDR3: TGTGCCAGCAGCCCCCAGGGTATAAAAGAGACCCAGTACTTC. Translating it yields CASSPQGIKETQYF.

There are a few counts of this clone. One junction end disagrees with the germline gene, perhaps due to a read error. The chain carries TRBV6-8 and TRBJ1-4, with TRBD1 identical over 10 bases. The V gene's germline CDR1 is MNHGY and CDR2 SAAAGT. This CDR3 comprises 16 residues. CDR3 sequence: CASSDSFGTGEEKLFF. CDR3 sequence (DNA): TGTGCCAGCAGTGACTCCTTTGGGACAGGGGAGGAAAAACTGTTTTTT.

The chain carries TRBV19 and TRBJ2-7; TRBD1 might be the D (5 bases). Germline V gene sequence: CDR1 LNHDA, CDR2 SQIVND (reference sequence). Between the trimmed V and J ends, which lost 6 bases and 4 bases, there was a span of 13 bases. The CDR3 covers 13 residues. The CDR3 DNA sequence: TGTGCCAGTAGCCCTTTTTCAGGGTACGAGCAGTACTTC. Translated: CASSPFSGYEQYF. The full variable domain, completed using reference TRBV19 and TRBJ2-7, is DGGITQSPKYLFRKEGQNVTLSCEQNLNHDAMYWYRQDPGQGLRLIYYSQIVNDFQKGDIAEGYSVSREKKESFPLTVTSAQKNPTAFYLCASSPFSGYEQYFGPGTRLTVT.

This clone appeared a few times. The chain employs TRBV11-3 and TRBJ2-5, with TRBD1 matching 9 bases. The V segment lost 1 base and the J segment 4 bases; nucleotides outside the gene matches: 4. The CDR3 loop spans 15 amino acids. CDR1 is SGHNT, CDR2 YENEEA, per germline. CDR3 in amino acids: CASSLGAGQGETQYF. CDR3 DNA: TGTGCCAGCAGCTTAGGGGCGGGACAGGGAGAGACCCAGTACTTC.

In its sample, this clone is medium-sized (0.01 to 0.1%). CDR3 coding DNA: TGTGCCAGCACCCCAGGAGGGCAGCCAACTACAGATACGCAGTATTTT. This sequence encodes CASTPGGQPTTDTQYF. The chain couples TRBV9 to TRBJ2-3; a weak D match, TRBD2 (6 bases). The CDR3 runs to 16 residues. The germline V gene encodes CDR1 SGDLS and CDR2 YYNGEE. The V end lost 6 bases, the J end lost 3 bases, and 20 bases lay between the germline ends.

By its share, this clone is medium-sized (0.01 to 0.1%). The chain is built from TRBV6-8 and TRBJ2-2; a possible D gene is TRBD2 (5 bases). This CDR3 is 15 amino acids long. The germline V gene has CDR1 MNHGY and CDR2 SAAAGT. The ends were cut back, 6 bases at V and 6 bases at J, with 17 bases in the middle. The CDR3 region is CASRVGLPEAGELFF. CDR3 in DNA: TGTGCCAGCAGGGTAGGACTCCCCGAGGCCGGGGAGCTGTTTTTT.

The chain has TRBV15 and TRBJ2-1, with no clear D. The CDR3 spans 14 residues. Trimming removed 5 bases at V and 5 bases at J, with 13 bases between. Germline CDR1 reads LNHNV; CDR2 reads YYDKDF (reference sequence). Written as DNA, the CDR3 is TGTGCCACCAGCCGGGTGGACCTTCACAATGAGCAGTTCTTC. It yields the protein CATSRVDLHNEQFF.

Only one count was recorded for this clone. This sequence joins TRBV30 and TRBJ1-2; D is possibly TRBD1 (6 bases). The ends were cut back, 3 bases at V and 4 bases at J, with 15 bases in the middle. The CDR3 is made up of 14 amino acids. Germline assignment: CDR1 GTSNPN and CDR2 SVGIG (reference sequence). The CDR3 DNA reads TGTGCCTGGAGCACAGGGACCGCCACCTATGGCTACACCTTC. Translating gives CAWSTGTATYGYTF.

This clone qualifies as medium-sized. The chain uses TRBV11-3 and TRBJ2-1; D unresolved. Germline loops: CDR1 SGHNT, CDR2 YENEEA. CDR3 length equals 15 residues. V was trimmed by 2 bases and J by 0 bases, leaving 8 bases between them. Here the CDR3 DNA reads TGTGCCAGCAGCTTATTTGCGTTCTCCTACAATGAGCAGTTCTTC. Translating gives CASSLFAFSYNEQFF.

In nucleotides, the CDR3 is TGCGCCAGCAGCTTTTCGGGACAGGGTGCGGCCAAAAACATTCAGTACTTC. Its protein product is CASSFSGQGAAKNIQYF. J is TRBJ2-4 and V is TRBV5-1, with 9 nucleotides matching TRBD1. Germline V gene data show CDR1 as SGHRS and CDR2 as YFSETQ. V trimming: 2 bases; J trimming: 1 base; junction bases outside the gene matches: 7. This CDR3 is built from 17 residues.

This chain uses TRBV18 with TRBJ2-2, with a possible D match to TRBD2 (5 bases). The CDR3 is made up of 16 amino acids. The V and J ends lost 1 base and 2 bases respectively, with 11 bases between them. In germline, CDR1 is KGHSH, CDR2 LQKENI. This CDR3 is CASSPRTASNTGELFF. The CDR3, as DNA: TGTGCCAGCTCACCACGTACGGCTAGCAACACCGGGGAGCTGTTTTTT. Drawing the rest from reference TRBV18 and TRBJ2-2, the complete variable domain is NAGVMQNPRHLVRRRGQEARLRCSPMKGHSHVYWYRQLPEEGLKFMVYLQKENIIDESGMPKERFSAEFPKEGPSILRIQQVVRGDSAAYFCASSPRTASNTGELFFGEGSRLTVL.

This chain uses TRBV6-8 with TRBJ2-7; a possible D gene is TRBD2 (5 bases). The CDR3 is made up of 15 amino acids. The V gene's germline CDR1 is MNHGY and CDR2 SAAAGT. V dropped 3 bases and J dropped 2 bases, with 14 bases sitting between them. The CDR3 DNA follows: TGTGCCAGCAGTTATGCCGGGGTGGAAACCTACGAGCAGTACTTC. Translating it yields CASSYAGVETYEQYF.

By share of the sample, this clone is medium-sized. This chain joins TRBV11-3 and TRBJ2-7; 7 positions match TRBD2. V lost 3 bases and J lost 5; bases outside the gene matches: 7. Per the germline V gene, CDR1 is SGHNT and CDR2 is YENEEA. This CDR3 is built from 14 residues. The CDR3 DNA reads TGTGCCAGCAGCTTGAACGGGGGAGGGGACGAGCAGTACTTC. Protein: CASSLNGGGDEQYF.

CDR3 in DNA: TGCGCCAGCAGTGACTGGGGCGAGGATGAAAAACTGTTTTTT. Protein product: CASSDWGEDEKLFF. This chain joins TRBV10-2 and TRBJ1-4; D is possibly TRBD1 (5 bases). The CDR3 is made up of 14 amino acids. V gave up 3 bases and J gave up 6 bases, with 11 bases separating them. Per the germline V gene, CDR1 is WSHSY and CDR2 is SAAADI.

V and J are TRBV11-3 and TRBJ1-2; possible D gene TRBD1, 5 bases. The CDR3 loop spans 18 amino acids. Trimming took off 2 bases at V and 8 bases at J, with 27 bases between the two ends. Germline-derived CDR1 and CDR2 are SGHNT and YENEEA. The CDR3 DNA sequence: TGTGCCAGCAGCTTATTCATCATTGGGACCCGGTCTGCTTCGGGCTACACCTTC. Its protein product is CASSLFIIGTRSASGYTF. Based on the CDR3 plus reference TRBV11-3 and TRBJ1-2, the full variable domain is EAGVVQSPRYKIIEKKQPVAFWCNPISGHNTLYWYLQNLGQGPELLIRYENEEAVDDSQLPKDRFSAERLKGVDSTLKIQPAELGDSAVYLCASSLFIIGTRSASGYTFGSGTRLTVV.

This chain joins TRBV15 and TRBJ1-1; the D gene is possibly TRBD1 (5 bases). Germline CDR1 reads LNHNV; CDR2 reads YYDKDF (reference sequence). V dropped 1 base and J dropped 0 bases, with 9 bases sitting between them. The CDR3 loop spans 15 amino acids. The CDR3 DNA sequence: TGTGCCACCAGCAGAGGCTCGGGGGTGAACACTGAAGCTTTCTTT. The encoded protein is CATSRGSGVNTEAFF.

The V and J genes are TRBV30 and TRBJ2-2; D not certain. The CDR3 loop spans 13 amino acids. CDR1 is GTSNPN, CDR2 SVGIG, per germline (reference sequence). Trimming removed 0 bases from V and 6 bases from J, with 8 bases in between. In DNA, the CDR3 is TGTGCCTGGAGTGTTGTAGAGGCCGGGGAGCTGTTTTTT. This codes for CAWSVVEAGELFF.